A selection of T cell receptor beta chains follows, all from one sample in a study of cytomegalovirus exposure and HLA in healthy donors. Libraries were prepared by immunoSEQ multiplex PCR; TCRdb keeps only in-frame clonotypes and omits some of them. The data contain under 200,000 clones, around 90% of them singletons. Sequenced sample: PBMCs. The receptors were sampled from a boy aged 2-9 years in good health and CMV-seronegative. Both conserved end residues are trimmed from each CDR3.

V gene,CDR3 protein
TRBV7-8,ASGGSRRTDTQY
TRBV9,ASSTLGQGASYGYT
TRBV5-1,ASSVTGQRSYEQY
TRBV5-1,ASSGGQGKNEKLF
TRBV27,ASSLYPGSSYNEQF
TRBV9,ASSVAGGTDSGNTIY
TRBV11-2,ASSGAGQETQY
TRBV9,ASSKSGGNNNEQF
TRBV27,ASSIYPGMPQH
TRBV14,ASSQARESGANVLT
TRBV10-3,AISESAGMNTEAF
TRBV15,ATSRDGAYLGQGGHEQF
TRBV7-9,ASSLGAGAGELF
TRBV19,ASSSRTITDTQY
TRBV11-2,ASSLVVGAVETQY
TRBV6-9,ASGDRQPYNEKLF
TRBV19,ASSITGDEAF
TRBV27,ASSLGGIPLNEQF
TRBV28,ASGGYSNQPQH
TRBV2,ARGPGRDKGYEQY
TRBV14,ASSQAQAFYGYT
TRBV5-6,ASSRTSGTYNEQF
TRBV6-1,ASSPGTGTTEAF
TRBV5-1,ASSLVGGAGNEQF
TRBV23-1,ASSHPGQGWTEAF
TRBV2,ASSAPGTHNGNTIY
TRBV11-2,ASSLAQGVGYGYT
TRBV19,ASSILGDSPLH
TRBV29-1,SVRGVVAKNIQY
TRBV27,ASSLGQGTSEQY